This T cell receptor (beta chain) was documented in a study of control samples from healthy donors and cancer patients. This CDR3 is built from 17 residues. J gave up 6 bases and V 2 bases, and 14 bases lay outside the gene matches. TCRdb keeps only in-frame clones here, not all; method: immunoSEQ multiplex PCR. Altogether approximately 40,000 clones are present, around 82% being singletons, with the ten largest covering 20% to 25%. Input material: PBMCs. The chain recombines TRBV23-1 with TRBJ2-7; 9 nucleotides align to TRBD1. TRBV23-1 is designated an ORF whose function remains uncertain. The TCR sequence derives from a woman aged 55-70 years with lung cancer. CDR3: CASSQALTGTGSPEQYF. The DNA of the CDR3 is TGCGCCAGCAGTCAAGCCCTAACCGGGACAGGGTCCCCCGAGCAGTACTTC.